Here is one TCR beta chain with its context. Only one count was recorded for this clonotype. The target of this receptor is not known. A much bigger clone sits one base away, suggesting this may be a read error. The method was 5' RACE. Reads for this sample came from an Illumina HiSeq 2500. The second PCR ran for roughly 7 to 12 cycles and used a J-beta primer mix along with a sample-barcoded 5' primer. A unique molecular identifier was introduced onto each TCR beta cDNA molecule by a template-switch 5' adaptor carrying 12 random nucleotides. Each sample yielded at least 3 million CDR3-containing paired-end reads. First-strand cDNA was synthesized from all RNA with the Mint cDNA synthesis kit, primed by a TRBC-specific oligonucleotide. After uracil-DNA glycosylase treatment, a first 18-cycle PCR used universal primers M1SS and BC2_uni_R on all cDNA. In the source study's methods: For normalization, 1 million high-quality reads, each with a distinct molecular identifier, were randomly selected from each sample. Reads with shared molecular identifiers were discarded instead of being binned into consensus sequences. MiTCR, with a Q25 quality threshold and the strictest error-elimination algorithm, was used for CDR3 identification, clonotype clustering and error correction. A nonparametric unseen species model using Euler transformation provided a lower-bound estimate of total TCR beta diversity. The raw public data were reprocessed by TCRdb itself: fastp quality trimming at Q25, MiXCR clonotype calling, in-frame beta chains only. When rows share a CDR3 protein, they turn into one entry using the most common DNA and genes. For this entry, the V and J calls and clone size follow TCRdb and not the study's own pipeline. A total of some 1.7 million distinct CDR3 sequences appear in this sample, 28% of them only once. Roughly 8% of the sample is taken by the ten largest.

This sample was taken from a study of blood T cells in healthy people across ages (dated by TCRdb to the mid-2010s). Describing the broader study: Template switching captured roughly one uniquely barcoded TCR beta cDNA molecule per two T cells in model experiments. Using deep sequencing normalized with unique cDNA molecular identifiers, the study measured how TCR beta repertoire diversity changes with age. Four age groups were formed from the donors: young (average approximately 15 years), middle-aged (less than 40), aged (more than 55) and long-lived (more than 75). To avoid experimental bias, donors of different ages were randomly spread across the sequencing lanes. Two additional independent replicas of 1 million unique cDNA reads from the same blood draw were analyzed for two donors (one aged 18 to 30 and one aged 80 or older).

The donors were roughly 40 Caucasian individuals from Russia, aged roughly 6 to 90 years, who were systemically healthy. Each donor gave ten milliliters of peripheral blood, drawn into EDTA-treated Vacutainer tubes. Ficoll-Paque density-gradient centrifugation was used to isolate PBMCs, with at least 7 million obtained per sample. Total RNA was extracted from PBMCs with Trizol reagent, with at least 5 micrograms obtained per sample. For every donor, an aliquot of PBMCs went through flow cytometry to measure the percentages of naive CD45RAhigh/CD27high T cells. The germline V gene (reference sequence) provides CDR1 WNHNN and CDR2 SYGVQD. Including cysteine and phenylalanine, the CDR3 has 13 amino acids. The DNA shown is the 39-base CDR3, in frame from base 1. Here is what the overall study found, with its caveats: Compared with the aged group, more naive CD4+ T cells, fewer expanded clones and increased TCR diversity were shown by the long-lived group, suggesting age selection. Estimates of total diversity from one million sequenced T cells were regarded as lower bounds and underestimates. Observed TCR beta diversity per million T cells fell roughly linearly with age, and a significant reduction was already apparent by age about 43. Bulk unsorted PBMC profiling prevented conclusive comparison of naive and antigen-experienced compartments. A strong correlation was found between observed TCR beta diversity and the percentage of naive T cells measured by flow cytometry. Because the CMV infection status of the donors was unknown, age-related changes in expanded clonotypes may potentially have been confounded.

The chain couples TRBV10-1 to TRBJ2-4, with TRBD1 tentatively as D gene (5 bases match). The J call may be wrong; the DNA end is better matched by TRBJ2-7. The sequenced sample consisted of blood. The receptor comes from a woman aged 25 to 39 in good health. Here is the DNA: TGCGCCGGCAGTGGACCAGGGTCTTACGAGCAGTACTTC. Its translation reads: CAGSGPGSYEQYF.